These 12 T cell receptor beta chains were sequenced from one sample in a study of cytomegalovirus exposure and HLA in healthy donors. Vbeta (60) and Jbeta (13) primers were used in the PCR. TCRdb's copy holds only in-frame clones and misses some; the assay was immunoSEQ multiplex PCR. This table holds around 100,000 clones, around 83% found once. The sample was PBMCs. These receptors were taken from a female donor in good health and CMV-seropositive.

There are a few counts of this clone. The chain has TRBV5-6 and TRBJ1-4, with 8 bases that match TRBD1. Losses at the gene ends were 1 base for V and 6 bases for J; bases not matched to a gene: 5. Looked up from germline, CDR1 is SGHDT and CDR2 is YYEEEE. This CDR3 spans 15 amino acids. The DNA of the CDR3 is TGTGCCAGCAGCTTGAGTGGACAGGGAGATGAAAAACTGTTTTTT. Protein product: CASSLSGQGDEKLFF.

This clone has just a few counts. The chain couples TRBV6-7 to TRBJ1-5, with D maybe TRBD1 (6 bases). TRBV6-7 is an ORF; its function is uncertain. V shed 0 bases and J shed 0 bases, with 18 bases lying between them. The CDR3 covers 19 residues. Here the CDR3 DNA reads TGTGCCAGCAGTTACTCGAATTGGACAGTTGTGTTTAGCAATCAGCCCCAGCATTTT. Its protein product is CASSYSNWTVVFSNQPQHF.

In nucleotides, the CDR3 is TGTGCCAGCAGTTTGCCAGGGAGGAAAACAGATACGCAGTATTTT. This encodes CASSLPGRKTDTQYF. The chain couples TRBV28 to TRBJ2-3; the D gene is possibly TRBD2 (6 bases). This CDR3 has 15 amino acids. Trimming took off 3 bases at V and 3 bases at J, with 13 bases between the two ends. The germline CDR1 and CDR2 sequences are MDHEN and SYDVKM.

This chain links TRBV10-2 with TRBJ1-2; a weak D match, TRBD1 (5 bases). Germline lookup yields CDR1 WSHSY and CDR2 SAAADI. The CDR3 covers 13 residues. The ends were cut back, 7 bases at V and 6 bases at J, with 15 bases in the middle. The CDR3 nucleotides are TGCGCCAGCACTGCTGGGGGGGTGCATGGCTACACCTTC. Protein product: CASTAGGVHGYTF.

The chain employs TRBV29-1 and TRBJ2-1, with TRBD1 matching over 7 bases. Looked up from germline, CDR1 is SQVTM and CDR2 is ANQGSEA. The CDR3 is 12 amino acids. J gave up 5 bases and V 6 bases, and 4 bases lay outside the gene matches. CDR3 nucleotide sequence: TGCAGCGTCGCCCAGGGGGACAATGAGCAGTTCTTC. It specifies CSVAQGDNEQFF.

This chain uses TRBV7-6 with TRBJ2-1, with D perhaps matching TRBD1 (5 bases). The CDR3 sequence is 15 residues long. V lost 5 bases and J 0 bases, leaving 11 bases between the germline ends. CDR1 is SGHVS and CDR2 is FNYEAQ in the germline V gene. CDR3 sequence: CASSTRVGSYNEQFF. The CDR3 DNA follows: TGTGCCAGCAGCACCAGGGTGGGCTCCTACAATGAGCAGTTCTTC.

The gene calls are TRBV27 and TRBJ2-3, with 8 bases that match TRBD1. CDR1 is MNHEY and CDR2 is SMNVEV in the germline V gene (reference sequence). V was pared by 6 bases and J by 8 bases, with 10 bases of the junction left unmatched. This CDR3 contains 14 residues. The CDR3 nucleotides read TGTGCCAGCAGGTACCTCACCCAGGGGGCTACGCAGTATTTT. Translating it yields CASRYLTQGATQYF.

J is TRBJ2-7 and V is TRBV14; TRBD1 aligns across 7 bases. The V and J ends lost 3 bases and 5 bases, in that order; junction bases with no gene match: 4. Per the germline V gene, CDR1 is SGHDN and CDR2 is FVKESK. The CDR3 length is 13 residues. CDR3 sequence reads: CASSHRGNNEQYF. The CDR3 coding sequence is TGTGCCAGCAGCCACAGGGGGAACAACGAGCAGTACTTC.

V usage is TRBV6-5 and J usage is TRBJ1-1; D is perhaps TRBD1 (5 bases). Trimming took off 0 bases at V and 4 bases at J, with 12 bases between the two ends. The CDR3 totals 15 residues. The germline CDR1 and CDR2 sequences are MNHEY and SVGAGI. The CDR3 sequence: CASSYSGGGSTEAFF. DNA for the CDR3: TGTGCCAGCAGTTACTCTGGGGGAGGTAGCACTGAAGCTTTCTTT.

The rearrangement joins TRBV28 to TRBJ1-2; D not certain. Trimming removed 3 bases at V and 2 bases at J, with 13 bases between. This CDR3 is 15 amino acids long. Germline V gene sequence: CDR1 MDHEN, CDR2 SYDVKM. The chain's CDR3 is CASSLAIAKNYGYTF. CDR3 sequence (DNA): TGTGCCAGCAGTTTGGCCATCGCCAAGAACTATGGCTACACCTTC.

The chain employs TRBV10-3 and TRBJ2-5; perhaps TRBD1 as D (6 bases). CDR1 is ENHRY, CDR2 SYGVKD, per germline. This CDR3 has 16 residues. V lost 2 bases to trimming and J lost 2 bases, with 15 bases between them. DNA for the CDR3: TGTGCCATCAGTGAGGGGGACACAGGCCTACAAGAGACCCAGTACTTC. It encodes CAISEGDTGLQETQYF.

The chain links TRBV29-1 to TRBJ2-7, with D maybe TRBD2 (5 bases). V was cut by 1 base and J by 1 base, with 8 bases left in between. CDR1 is SQVTM and CDR2 is ANQGSEA in the germline V gene. CDR3 length: 13 amino acids. Here the CDR3 reads CSVEVRGSYEQYF. The CDR3 DNA reads TGCAGCGTTGAAGTTAGAGGGTCCTACGAGCAGTACTTC.